These T cell receptor beta chains were read from a single sample in a study of blood T cell repertoires in COVID-19. Only in-frame clones appear in the TCRdb table, and some are missing; sequencing was by immunoSEQ multiplex PCR. In the table there are about 150,000 clones, around 87% of which are singletons. The material sequenced was peripheral blood. These receptor sequences come from a man at least 80 years old with acute or convalescent COVID-19. Both conserved end residues are part of each CDR3. Fields, in order: clone size, V gene, D gene, J gene, CDR3 protein, CDR3 DNA. The D gene is left open where the match is weak. For some rows the clone size is stated as once, few or many, or as a class when expanded; others skip it.

abundance: -; v_gene: TRBV21-1; d_gene: -; j_gene: TRBJ2-7; CDR3aa: CASSKGGRNSYEQYF; CDR3nt: TGTGCCAGCAGCAAAGGCGGGAGAAACTCCTACGAGCAGTACTTC
abundance: -; v_gene: TRBV5-1; d_gene: -; j_gene: TRBJ2-7; CDR3aa: CASSAGLSPYEQYF; CDR3nt: TGCGCCAGCAGCGCTGGACTATCTCCCTACGAGCAGTACTTC
abundance: -; v_gene: TRBV11-2; d_gene: -; j_gene: TRBJ2-3; CDR3aa: CASSLAGAGRGTDTQYF; CDR3nt: TGTGCCAGCAGCTTAGCAGGGGCAGGCCGAGGTACAGATACGCAGTATTTT
abundance: once; v_gene: TRBV6-5; d_gene: TRBD1; j_gene: TRBJ1-6; CDR3aa: CASSYSRTGGNSPLHF; CDR3nt: TGTGCCAGCAGTTACTCGAGGACAGGGGGTAATTCACCCCTCCACTTT
abundance: -; v_gene: TRBV5-1; d_gene: TRBD2; j_gene: TRBJ2-7; CDR3aa: CASSWGTSGVSYEQYF; CDR3nt: TGCGCCAGCAGCTGGGGGACTAGCGGGGTTAGCTACGAGCAGTACTTC
abundance: -; v_gene: TRBV19; d_gene: -; j_gene: TRBJ1-4; CDR3aa: CASSIGQGWNEKLFF; CDR3nt: TGTGCCAGTAGTATCGGGCAGGGGTGGAATGAAAAACTGTTTTTT
abundance: once; v_gene: TRBV30; d_gene: TRBD2; j_gene: TRBJ2-5; CDR3aa: CAWSLGLAGGQETQYF; CDR3nt: TGTGCCTGGAGTCTCGGACTAGCGGGGGGCCAAGAGACCCAGTACTTC
abundance: -; v_gene: TRBV19; d_gene: TRBD2; j_gene: TRBJ2-3; CDR3aa: CASSIRGGQRAQYF; CDR3nt: TGTGCCAGTAGTATACGCGGGGGGCAACGGGCGCAGTATTTT
abundance: -; v_gene: TRBV14; d_gene: TRBD1; j_gene: TRBJ2-1; CDR3aa: CASSLAGTGSFNEQFF; CDR3nt: TGTGCCAGCAGCTTAGCCGGGACAGGGAGTTTCAATGAGCAGTTCTTC
abundance: -; v_gene: TRBV19; d_gene: -; j_gene: TRBJ2-7; CDR3aa: CASRTEEGGSYEQYF; CDR3nt: TGTGCCAGTAGGACCGAGGAGGGGGGGTCCTACGAGCAGTACTTC
abundance: -; v_gene: TRBV19; d_gene: TRBD1; j_gene: TRBJ1-3; CDR3aa: CASSIGQASGNTIYF; CDR3nt: TGTGCCAGTAGTATCGGACAGGCCTCTGGAAACACCATATATTTT
abundance: -; v_gene: TRBV4-2; d_gene: -; j_gene: TRBJ1-4; CDR3aa: CASSLPGGNEKLFF; CDR3nt: TGTGCCAGCAGCCTCCCCGGGGGTAATGAAAAACTGTTTTTT
abundance: -; v_gene: TRBV21-1; d_gene: -; j_gene: TRBJ2-7; CDR3aa: CASSKAIYLEYSYEQYF; CDR3nt: TGTGCCAGCAGCAAAGCGATCTATCTCGAGTACTCCTACGAGCAGTACTTC
abundance: -; v_gene: TRBV7-9; d_gene: TRBD2; j_gene: TRBJ2-1; CDR3aa: CASSRLGLAGDNEQFF; CDR3nt: TGTGCCAGCAGCCGACTGGGACTAGCGGGGGACAATGAGCAGTTCTTC
abundance: few; v_gene: TRBV6-5; d_gene: -; j_gene: TRBJ1-2; CDR3aa: CASRRESMDGYTF; CDR3nt: TGTGCCAGCAGGAGGGAATCGATGGATGGCTACACCTTC
abundance: -; v_gene: TRBV10-3; d_gene: TRBD1; j_gene: TRBJ2-1; CDR3aa: CAISVQGATYNEQFF; CDR3nt: TGTGCCATCAGTGTCCAGGGGGCCACCTACAATGAGCAGTTCTTC
abundance: -; v_gene: TRBV3-1/TRBV3-2; d_gene: TRBD2; j_gene: TRBJ2-2; CDR3aa: CASTSSTSPNTGELFF; CDR3nt: TGTGCCAGCACCTCTTCGACTAGCCCAAACACCGGGGAGCTGTTTTTT
abundance: -; v_gene: TRBV19; d_gene: -; j_gene: TRBJ1-5; CDR3aa: CASSQGKHQPQHF; CDR3nt: TGTGCCAGTAGCCAGGGAAAGCATCAGCCCCAGCATTTT
abundance: -; v_gene: TRBV5-8; d_gene: TRBD1; j_gene: TRBJ2-7; CDR3aa: CASNYRDRINEQYF; CDR3nt: TGTGCCAGCAATTACCGGGACAGGATTAACGAGCAGTACTTC
abundance: once; v_gene: TRBV5-1; d_gene: TRBD1; j_gene: TRBJ2-7; CDR3aa: CASSQDRGQEQYF; CDR3nt: TGCGCCAGCAGTCAAGACAGGGGACAAGAGCAGTACTTC
abundance: -; v_gene: TRBV2; d_gene: -; j_gene: TRBJ1-2; CDR3aa: CASSYSNYGYTF; CDR3nt: TGTGCCAGCAGCTATTCAAACTATGGCTACACCTTC
abundance: -; v_gene: TRBV7-2; d_gene: -; j_gene: TRBJ1-2; CDR3aa: CASSPNQGNYGYTF; CDR3nt: TGTGCCAGCAGCCCAAACCAGGGAAACTATGGCTACACCTTC